This record concerns one T cell receptor beta chain sequence. Its specificity is unknown. Autoimmune disease history or systemic immunosuppression barred patients. CDR3 length equals 13 residues. Trimming shortened V by 11 bases and J by 8 bases, and 18 bases separated the two germline ends. The germline gives CDR1 MDHEN, CDR2 SYDVKM. This entry comes from a study of OX40 agonist ivuxolimab in advanced cancers. For the study at large: With a range of roughly 20 to 85, age averaged approximately 55 years, and 65% to 90% were male. Overall study findings and caveats: At 0.1 to 3.0 mg/kg and by week 6, CD4+ and CD8+ T cells in the blood had expanded clonally.

The protocol was immunoSEQ multiplex PCR, while the TCRdb copy is restricted to in-frame clones and leaves out a portion. The sample includes around 66,000 clones, roughly nine tenths seen only once; the top ten take around 2.2%. This sequence joins TRBV28 and TRBJ1-4; no clear D. This TCR was recovered from an adult with an advanced solid tumor such as melanoma, head and neck, liver or kidney cancer. This sample comprised CD4+ or CD8+ T cells sorted from blood, obtained in a trial of the OX40 agonist ivuxolimab. The CDR3 loop is CAAIGSGKEKLFF. The CDR3 DNA reads TGTGCCGCTATAGGGTCTGGGAAGGAAAAACTGTTTTTT.